These T cell receptor beta chains were read from a single sample in a study of shared clonotypes between healthy human individuals. Some clones are missing from TCRdb's copy, which holds only in-frame ones; the method was immunoSEQ multiplex PCR. The sample records hundreds of thousands of clones, about 79% being singletons. Sequencing was performed on PBMCs. Receptor source: a woman aged 40 to 50 in good health. Some clones in this sample may be carry-over from other donors' samples. The CDR3 runs from the conserved cysteine through the conserved F or W. The D gene is left open where the match is weak. Rows may omit the clone size; those that give it use once, few, many or a size class.

CDR3 DNA: TGTGCCAGCTCACCACCGGCAGATACGCAGTATTTT
CDR3 protein: CASSPPADTQYF
J gene: TRBJ2-3
clone size: -
V gene: TRBV18
D gene: -

CDR3 DNA: TGCGCCAGCAGTGGTCACTCACGCAATGAGCAGTTCTTC
CDR3 protein: CASSGHSRNEQFF
J gene: TRBJ2-1
clone size: -
V gene: TRBV10-1
D gene: -

CDR3 DNA: TGCGCCAGCAGAACCGGGAGGGGTCCCTACGAGCAGTACTTC
CDR3 protein: CASRTGRGPYEQYF
J gene: TRBJ2-7
clone size: -
V gene: TRBV10-2
D gene: TRBD2

CDR3 DNA: TGTGCCAGCAGCGTAGTAGCAGGCTATGGCTACACCTTC
CDR3 protein: CASSVVAGYGYTF
J gene: TRBJ1-2
clone size: -
V gene: TRBV9
D gene: -

CDR3 DNA: TGTGCCAGCAATCCGGGACAGGGATCCTACAATGAGCAGTTCTTC
CDR3 protein: CASNPGQGSYNEQFF
J gene: TRBJ2-1
clone size: -
V gene: TRBV9
D gene: TRBD1

CDR3 DNA: TGTGCCAGCAGCTTGGGGACAGCAAGCTACGAGCAGTACTTC
CDR3 protein: CASSLGTASYEQYF
J gene: TRBJ2-7
clone size: -
V gene: TRBV5-5
D gene: -

CDR3 DNA: TGTGCCAGCAGTGAATATGGAGCCGCCGCAGATACGCAGTATTTT
CDR3 protein: CASSEYGAAADTQYF
J gene: TRBJ2-3
clone size: -
V gene: TRBV6-1
D gene: -

CDR3 DNA: TGCGCCAGCAGCCATCCCCGAGGGGGACTAGCGGGAGTCGGGACAGATACGCAGTATTTT
CDR3 protein: CASSHPRGGLAGVGTDTQYF
J gene: TRBJ2-3
clone size: once
V gene: TRBV4-1
D gene: TRBD2

CDR3 DNA: TGTGCCAGCAGCCCACGGACAGGGCCCGGGGAGCTGTTTTTT
CDR3 protein: CASSPRTGPGELFF
J gene: TRBJ2-2
clone size: -
V gene: TRBV21-1
D gene: -

CDR3 DNA: TGCGCCAGCAGGCCCTCCAGGCCTAGCGGCGAAGCTTTCTTT
CDR3 protein: CASRPSRPSGEAFF
J gene: TRBJ1-1
clone size: -
V gene: TRBV10-2
D gene: -

CDR3 DNA: TGTGCCATCAGGCCGGGACTAGCGGGCCGGGAGTTCACAGATACGCAGTATTTT
CDR3 protein: CAIRPGLAGREFTDTQYF
J gene: TRBJ2-3
clone size: -
V gene: TRBV10-3
D gene: TRBD2

CDR3 DNA: TGTGCCAGCAAACCAAGGGACTCCTCCTACGAGCAGTACTTC
CDR3 protein: CASKPRDSSYEQYF
J gene: TRBJ2-7
clone size: -
V gene: TRBV6-5
D gene: -

CDR3 DNA: TGTGCCAGCAGCTTATTCGGGAGCGGGAGCTACAATGAGCAGTTCTTC
CDR3 protein: CASSLFGSGSYNEQFF
J gene: TRBJ2-1
clone size: -
V gene: TRBV7-2
D gene: TRBD2

CDR3 DNA: TGTGCCAGCAGCGTTGGAGGGACAGCAGCAGATACGCAGTATTTT
CDR3 protein: CASSVGGTAADTQYF
J gene: TRBJ2-3
clone size: -
V gene: TRBV9
D gene: -

CDR3 DNA: TGCGCCAGCAGCTTGGCCCGGACAGGCAACTATGGCTACACCTTC
CDR3 protein: CASSLARTGNYGYTF
J gene: TRBJ1-2
clone size: once
V gene: TRBV5-1
D gene: TRBD1

CDR3 DNA: TGTGCCAGCAGTGAATACTGGACAGGGACCTCCTACGAGCAGTACTTC
CDR3 protein: CASSEYWTGTSYEQYF
J gene: TRBJ2-7
clone size: -
V gene: TRBV6-1
D gene: TRBD1

CDR3 DNA: TGTGCCAGTAGTATCGTCATGGGGGTCGGAAACACCATATATTTT
CDR3 protein: CASSIVMGVGNTIYF
J gene: TRBJ1-3
clone size: -
V gene: TRBV19
D gene: -

CDR3 DNA: TGTGCCAGTAGGGTTCGGGACAGGGTCACCTACGAGCAGTACTTC
CDR3 protein: CASRVRDRVTYEQYF
J gene: TRBJ2-7
clone size: -
V gene: TRBV19
D gene: TRBD1

CDR3 DNA: TGCGCCAGCAGCAGTACAGGGCAGAACACTGAAGCTTTCTTT
CDR3 protein: CASSSTGQNTEAFF
J gene: TRBJ1-1
clone size: -
V gene: TRBV5-1
D gene: -

CDR3 DNA: TGTGCCAGCAGTGAAATGGGGGCAGGGGGCCGTTCTTTGACCCAGTACTTC
CDR3 protein: CASSEMGAGGRSLTQYF
J gene: TRBJ2-5
clone size: -
V gene: TRBV6-1
D gene: TRBD1

CDR3 DNA: TGTGCCTGGTGCAGGGGGCTAAGCACAGATACGCAGTATTTT
CDR3 protein: CAWCRGLSTDTQYF
J gene: TRBJ2-3
clone size: -
V gene: TRBV30
D gene: TRBD1

CDR3 DNA: TGTGCCAGCAGCTTGGACGGCAGCTACGAGCAGTACTTC
CDR3 protein: CASSLDGSYEQYF
J gene: TRBJ2-7
clone size: -
V gene: TRBV5-4
D gene: -

CDR3 DNA: TGCGCCAGCAGCTCGTCAGGGGCGGGCTATGGCTACACCTTC
CDR3 protein: CASSSSGAGYGYTF
J gene: TRBJ1-2
clone size: few
V gene: TRBV5-1
D gene: -

CDR3 DNA: TGTGCCAGCAGCTTAGGTGTGAATTTGAACACTGAAGCTTTCTTT
CDR3 protein: CASSLGVNLNTEAFF
J gene: TRBJ1-1
clone size: -
V gene: TRBV7-9
D gene: -

CDR3 DNA: TGTGCCAGCAGTTCCGGGACTAGGACGCAGTACTTC
CDR3 protein: CASSSGTRTQYF
J gene: TRBJ2-7
clone size: once
V gene: TRBV6-5
D gene: TRBD2

CDR3 DNA: TGTGCCAGCAGCTTAATATGCCAGGGGGTTGGTCAGCCCCAGCATTTT
CDR3 protein: CASSLICQGVGQPQHF
J gene: TRBJ1-5
clone size: -
V gene: TRBV7-3
D gene: TRBD1